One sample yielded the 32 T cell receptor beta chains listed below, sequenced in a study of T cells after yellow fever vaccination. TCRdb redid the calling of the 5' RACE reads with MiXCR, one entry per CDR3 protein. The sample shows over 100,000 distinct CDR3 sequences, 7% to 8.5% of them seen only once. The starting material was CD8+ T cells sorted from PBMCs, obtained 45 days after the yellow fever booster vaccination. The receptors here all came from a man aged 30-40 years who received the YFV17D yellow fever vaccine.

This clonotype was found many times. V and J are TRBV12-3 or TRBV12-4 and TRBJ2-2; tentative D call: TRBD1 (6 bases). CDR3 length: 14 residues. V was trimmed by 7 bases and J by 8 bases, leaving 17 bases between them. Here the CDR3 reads CASTPDRISGELFF. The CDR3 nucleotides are TGTGCCAGCACCCCAGACAGGATCTCGGGGGAGCTGTTTTTT.

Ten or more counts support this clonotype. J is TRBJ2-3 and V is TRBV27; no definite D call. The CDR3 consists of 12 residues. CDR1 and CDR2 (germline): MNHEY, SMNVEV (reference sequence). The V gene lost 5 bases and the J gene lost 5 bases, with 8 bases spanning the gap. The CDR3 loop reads CASSPSLDTQYF. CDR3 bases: TGTGCCAGCAGTCCGTCTTTAGATACGCAGTATTTT.

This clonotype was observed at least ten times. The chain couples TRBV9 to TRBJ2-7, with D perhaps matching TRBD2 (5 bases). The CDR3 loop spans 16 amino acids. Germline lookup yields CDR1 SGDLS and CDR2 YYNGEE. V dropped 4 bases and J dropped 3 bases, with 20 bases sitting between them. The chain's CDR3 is CASSPLQDGKGYEQYF. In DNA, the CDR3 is TGTGCCAGCAGCCCCCTCCAGGACGGGAAGGGCTACGAGCAGTACTTC.

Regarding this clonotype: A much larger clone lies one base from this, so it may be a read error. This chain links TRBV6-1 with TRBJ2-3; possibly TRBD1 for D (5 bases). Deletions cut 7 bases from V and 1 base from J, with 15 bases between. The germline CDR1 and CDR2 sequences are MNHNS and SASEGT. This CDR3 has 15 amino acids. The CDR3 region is CASTIAETGTDTQYF. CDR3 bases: TGTGCCAGCACCATAGCCGAGACAGGCACAGATACGCAGTATTTT.

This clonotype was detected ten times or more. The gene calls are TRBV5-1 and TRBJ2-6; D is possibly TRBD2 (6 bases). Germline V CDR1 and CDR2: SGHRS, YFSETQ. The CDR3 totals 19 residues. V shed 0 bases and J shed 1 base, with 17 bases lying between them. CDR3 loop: CASSLEDYPSSSGANVLTF. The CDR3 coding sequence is TGCGCCAGCAGCTTGGAGGACTACCCCTCCTCTTCTGGGGCCAACGTCCTGACTTTC. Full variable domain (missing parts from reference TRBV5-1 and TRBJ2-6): KAGVTQTPRYLIKTRGQQVTLSCSPISGHRSVSWYQQTPGQGLQFLFEYFSETQRNKGNFPGRFSGRQFSNSRSEMNVSTLELGDSALYLCASSLEDYPSSSGANVLTFGAGSRLTVL.

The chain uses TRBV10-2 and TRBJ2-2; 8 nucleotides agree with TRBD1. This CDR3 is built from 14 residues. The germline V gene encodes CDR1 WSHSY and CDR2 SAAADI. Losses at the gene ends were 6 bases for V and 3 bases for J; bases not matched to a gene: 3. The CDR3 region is CASRQGEYTGELFF. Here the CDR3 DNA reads TGCGCCAGCAGACAGGGGGAATACACCGGGGAGCTGTTTTTT.

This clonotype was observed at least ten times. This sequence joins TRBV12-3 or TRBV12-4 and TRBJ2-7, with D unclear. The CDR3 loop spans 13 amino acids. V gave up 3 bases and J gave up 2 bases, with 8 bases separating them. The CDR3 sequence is CASSLVAAYEQYF. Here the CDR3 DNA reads TGTGCCAGCAGTTTGGTCGCCGCCTACGAGCAGTACTTC.

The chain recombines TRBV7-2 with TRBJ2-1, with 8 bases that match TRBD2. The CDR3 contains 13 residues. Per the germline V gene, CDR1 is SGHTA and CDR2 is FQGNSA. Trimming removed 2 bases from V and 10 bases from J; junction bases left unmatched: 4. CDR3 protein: CASSLHGGGEQFF. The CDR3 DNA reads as TGTGCCAGCAGCTTACACGGGGGGGGCGAGCAGTTCTTC.

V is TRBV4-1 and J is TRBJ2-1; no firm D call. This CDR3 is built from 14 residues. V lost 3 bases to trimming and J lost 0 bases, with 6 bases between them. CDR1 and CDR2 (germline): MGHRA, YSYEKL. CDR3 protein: CASSHLSSYNEQFF. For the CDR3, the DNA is TGCGCCAGCAGCCACCTGAGCTCCTACAATGAGCAGTTCTTC.

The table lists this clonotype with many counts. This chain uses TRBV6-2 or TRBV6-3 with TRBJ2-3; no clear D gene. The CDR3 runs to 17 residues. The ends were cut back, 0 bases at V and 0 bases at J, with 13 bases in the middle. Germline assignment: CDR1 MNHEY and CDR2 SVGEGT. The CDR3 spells CASSYSPVLPSTDTQYF. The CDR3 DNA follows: TGTGCCAGCAGTTACTCACCGGTCCTCCCTAGCACAGATACGCAGTATTTT.

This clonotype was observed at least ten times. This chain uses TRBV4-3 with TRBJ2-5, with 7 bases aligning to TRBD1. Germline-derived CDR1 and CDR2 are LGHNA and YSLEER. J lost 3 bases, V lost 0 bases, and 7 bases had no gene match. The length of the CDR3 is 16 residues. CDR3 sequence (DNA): TGCGCCAGCAGCCAAGATTTGGCCGGGACAGAAGAGACCCAGTACTTC. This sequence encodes CASSQDLAGTEETQYF.

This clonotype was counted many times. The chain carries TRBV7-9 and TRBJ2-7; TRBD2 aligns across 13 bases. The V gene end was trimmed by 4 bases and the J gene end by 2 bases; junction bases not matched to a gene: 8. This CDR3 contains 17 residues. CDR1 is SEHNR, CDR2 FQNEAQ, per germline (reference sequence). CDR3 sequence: CASSSGLAGETAYEQYF. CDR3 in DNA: TGTGCCAGCAGCTCTGGACTAGCGGGAGAGACCGCCTACGAGCAGTACTTC.

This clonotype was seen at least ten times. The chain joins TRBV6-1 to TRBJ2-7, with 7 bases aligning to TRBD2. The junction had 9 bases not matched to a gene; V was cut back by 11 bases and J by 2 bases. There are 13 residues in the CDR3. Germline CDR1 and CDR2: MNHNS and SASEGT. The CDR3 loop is CAATSAVPYEQYF. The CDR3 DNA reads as TGTGCCGCTACTAGCGCTGTCCCCTACGAGCAGTACTTC.

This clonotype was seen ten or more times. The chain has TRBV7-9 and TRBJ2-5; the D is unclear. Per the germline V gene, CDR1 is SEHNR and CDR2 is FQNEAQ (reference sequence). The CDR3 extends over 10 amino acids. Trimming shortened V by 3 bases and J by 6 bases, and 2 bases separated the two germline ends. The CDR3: CASSLQTQYF. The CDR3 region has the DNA TGTGCCAGCAGCTTGCAGACCCAGTACTTC.

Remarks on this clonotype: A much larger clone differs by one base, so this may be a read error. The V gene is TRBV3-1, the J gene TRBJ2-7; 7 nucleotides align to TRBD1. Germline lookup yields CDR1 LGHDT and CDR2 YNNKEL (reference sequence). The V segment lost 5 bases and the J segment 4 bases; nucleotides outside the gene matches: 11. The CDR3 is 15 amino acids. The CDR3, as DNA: TGTGCCAGCAGCAAACCGGTACAGGGGTTTTACGAGCAGTACTTC. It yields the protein CASSKPVQGFYEQYF.

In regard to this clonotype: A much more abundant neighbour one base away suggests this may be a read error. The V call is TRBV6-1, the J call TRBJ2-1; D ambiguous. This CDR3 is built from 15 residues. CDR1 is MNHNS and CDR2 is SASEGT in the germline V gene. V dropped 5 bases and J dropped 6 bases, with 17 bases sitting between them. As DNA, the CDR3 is TGTGCCAGCAGTCTCACTTTAGGAGTTCTCAATGAGCAGTTCTTC. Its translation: CASSLTLGVLNEQFF.

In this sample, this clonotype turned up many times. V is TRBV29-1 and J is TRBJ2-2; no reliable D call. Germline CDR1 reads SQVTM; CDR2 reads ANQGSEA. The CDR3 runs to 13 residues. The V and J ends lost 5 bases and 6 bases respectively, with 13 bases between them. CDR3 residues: CSVRHTQPGELFF. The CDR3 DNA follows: TGCAGCGTTCGTCACACTCAGCCCGGGGAGCTGTTTTTT.

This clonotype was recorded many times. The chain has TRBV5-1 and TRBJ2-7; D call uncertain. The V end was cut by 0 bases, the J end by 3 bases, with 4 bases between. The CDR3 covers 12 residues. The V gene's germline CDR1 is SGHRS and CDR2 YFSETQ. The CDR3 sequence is CASSLGVYEQYF. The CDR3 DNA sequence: TGCGCCAGCAGCTTGGGAGTCTACGAGCAGTACTTC.

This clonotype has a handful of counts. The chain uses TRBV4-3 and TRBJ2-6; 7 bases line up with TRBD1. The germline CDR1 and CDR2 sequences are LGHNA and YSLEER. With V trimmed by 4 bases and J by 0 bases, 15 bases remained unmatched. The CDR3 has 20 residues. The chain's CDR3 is CASSPWGGQAPSSGANVLTF. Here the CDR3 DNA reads TGCGCCAGCAGCCCCTGGGGTGGACAGGCCCCGAGCTCTGGGGCCAACGTCCTGACTTTC.

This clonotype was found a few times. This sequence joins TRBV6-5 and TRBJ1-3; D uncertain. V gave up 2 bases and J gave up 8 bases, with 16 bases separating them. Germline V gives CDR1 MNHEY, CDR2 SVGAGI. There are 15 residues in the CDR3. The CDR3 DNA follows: TGTGCCAGCAGTTACGGGCTTGCTGTGTCTGACACCATATATTTT. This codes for CASSYGLAVSDTIYF.

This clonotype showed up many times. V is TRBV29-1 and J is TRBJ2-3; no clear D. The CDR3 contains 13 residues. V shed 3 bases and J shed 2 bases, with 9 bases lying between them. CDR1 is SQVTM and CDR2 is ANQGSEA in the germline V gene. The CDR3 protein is CSVDRVTTDTQYF. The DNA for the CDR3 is TGCAGCGTTGACCGAGTCACCACAGATACGCAGTATTTT.

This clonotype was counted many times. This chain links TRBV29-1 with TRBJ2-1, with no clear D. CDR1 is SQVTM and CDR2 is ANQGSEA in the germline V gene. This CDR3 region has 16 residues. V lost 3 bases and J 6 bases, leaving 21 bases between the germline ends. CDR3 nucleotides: TGCAGCGTTGATGGGTCAGCCAACTCCAACACCAATGAGCAGTTCTTC. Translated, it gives CSVDGSANSNTNEQFF.

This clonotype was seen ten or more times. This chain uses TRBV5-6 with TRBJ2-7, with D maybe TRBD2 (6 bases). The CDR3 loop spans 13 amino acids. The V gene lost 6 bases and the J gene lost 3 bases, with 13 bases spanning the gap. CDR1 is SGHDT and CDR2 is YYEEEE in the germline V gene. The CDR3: CASTEGRGYEQYF. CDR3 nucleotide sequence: TGTGCCAGCACTGAAGGGCGGGGCTACGAGCAGTACTTC.

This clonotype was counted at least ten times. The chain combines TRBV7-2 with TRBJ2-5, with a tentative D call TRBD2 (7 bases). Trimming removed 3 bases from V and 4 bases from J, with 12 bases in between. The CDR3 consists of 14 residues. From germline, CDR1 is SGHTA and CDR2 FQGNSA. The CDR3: CASSFLGGLETQYF. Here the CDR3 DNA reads TGTGCCAGCAGCTTCCTCGGGGGGCTAGAGACCCAGTACTTC.

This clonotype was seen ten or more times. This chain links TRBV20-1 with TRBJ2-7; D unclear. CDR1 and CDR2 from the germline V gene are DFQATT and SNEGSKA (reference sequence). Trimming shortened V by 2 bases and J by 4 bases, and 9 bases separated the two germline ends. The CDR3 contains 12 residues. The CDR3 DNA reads TGCAGTGCTAGATTCAGTAGTTACGAGCAGTACTTC. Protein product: CSARFSSYEQYF.

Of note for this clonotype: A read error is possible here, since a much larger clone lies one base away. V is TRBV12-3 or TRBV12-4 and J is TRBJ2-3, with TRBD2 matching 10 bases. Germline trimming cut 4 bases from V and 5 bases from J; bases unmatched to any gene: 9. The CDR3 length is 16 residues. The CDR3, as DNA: TGTGCCAGCAGTTCCTCGGGACTAGCGTTGATAGATACGCAGTATTTT. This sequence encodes CASSSSGLALIDTQYF.

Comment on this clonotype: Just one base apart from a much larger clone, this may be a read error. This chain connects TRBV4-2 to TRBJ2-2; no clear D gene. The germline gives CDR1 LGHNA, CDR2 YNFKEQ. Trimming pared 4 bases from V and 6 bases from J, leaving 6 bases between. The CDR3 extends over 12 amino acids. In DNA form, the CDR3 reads TGTGCCAGCAGCCCCGGGCCCGGGGAGCTGTTTTTT. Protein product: CASSPGPGELFF.

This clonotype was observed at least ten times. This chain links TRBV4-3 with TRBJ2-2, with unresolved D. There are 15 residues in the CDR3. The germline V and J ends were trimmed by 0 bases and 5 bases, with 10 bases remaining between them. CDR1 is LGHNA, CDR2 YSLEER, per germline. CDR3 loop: CASSQEGASTGELFF. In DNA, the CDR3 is TGCGCCAGCAGCCAAGAGGGTGCGTCAACCGGGGAGCTGTTTTTT.

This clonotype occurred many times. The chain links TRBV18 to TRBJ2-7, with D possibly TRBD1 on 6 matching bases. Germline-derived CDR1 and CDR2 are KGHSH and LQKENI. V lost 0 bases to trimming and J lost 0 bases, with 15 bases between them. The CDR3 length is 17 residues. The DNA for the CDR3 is TGTGCCAGCTCACCACCTCCAGTTCAGGGGATCTCCTACGAGCAGTACTTC. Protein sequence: CASSPPPVQGISYEQYF.

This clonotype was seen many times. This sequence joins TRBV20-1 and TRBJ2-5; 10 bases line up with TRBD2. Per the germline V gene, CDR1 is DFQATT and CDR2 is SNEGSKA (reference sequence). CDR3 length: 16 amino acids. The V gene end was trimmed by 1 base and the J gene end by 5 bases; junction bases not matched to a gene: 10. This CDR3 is CSARAVASGSGETQYF. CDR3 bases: TGCAGTGCTAGAGCGGTGGCTAGCGGGAGCGGGGAGACCCAGTACTTC.

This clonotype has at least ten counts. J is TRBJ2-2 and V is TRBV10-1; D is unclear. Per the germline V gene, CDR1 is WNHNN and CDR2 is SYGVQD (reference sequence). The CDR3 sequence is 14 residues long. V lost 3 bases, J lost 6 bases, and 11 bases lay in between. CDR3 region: CASSDFEIAGELFF. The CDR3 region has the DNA TGCGCCAGCAGTGACTTCGAGATCGCCGGGGAGCTGTTTTTT.

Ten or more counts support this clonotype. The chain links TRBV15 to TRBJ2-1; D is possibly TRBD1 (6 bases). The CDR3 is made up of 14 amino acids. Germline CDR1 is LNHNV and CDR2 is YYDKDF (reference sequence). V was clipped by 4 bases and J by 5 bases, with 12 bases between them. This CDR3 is CATSNSDRNNEQFF. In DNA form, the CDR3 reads TGTGCCACCAGCAATTCGGACAGAAACAATGAGCAGTTCTTC.